A single sample is the source of the 10 T cell receptor beta chains below, sequenced in a study of T-cell memory formation after mild COVID-19. TCRdb redid the calling of the 5' RACE reads with MiXCR, one entry per CDR3 protein. Of about 110,000 distinct CDR3 sequences detected, more than 15% appear once; the ten largest clones hold 25% to 30%. Material: PBMCs or a T cell subset sorted from them (not recorded which). The receptors were sampled from an adult woman who had mild COVID-19 (a few samples of this study predate the infection). Cell type and time point are not known.

The V gene is TRBV12-3 or TRBV12-4, the J gene TRBJ2-4, with D possibly matching TRBD2 (5 bases). Between the trimmed V and J ends, which lost 5 bases and 7 bases, there was a span of 12 bases. The CDR3 consists of 13 residues. In DNA form, the CDR3 reads TGTGCCAGCAGTCCAGACTATCCCAACATTCAGTACTTC. Translated, it gives CASSPDYPNIQYF.

This clonotype was detected a few times. The V call is TRBV27, the J call TRBJ2-5, with 10 bases fitting TRBD1. V was clipped by 2 bases and J by 2 bases; unmatched bases: 5. The CDR3 contains 16 residues. Germline loops: CDR1 MNHEY, CDR2 SMNVEV (reference sequence). CDR3 region: CASSLRQGAAQETQYF. Written as DNA, the CDR3 is TGTGCCAGCAGTTTAAGACAGGGGGCAGCTCAAGAGACCCAGTACTTC.

This clonotype was seen only a few times. The CDR3 DNA reads as TGTGCCAGCAGCCTCGGGACAGGGGACAATCAGCCCCAGCATTTT. Its translation: CASSLGTGDNQPQHF. V usage is TRBV7-9 and J usage is TRBJ1-5; 10 positions agree with TRBD1. The ends lost 5 bases at V and 3 bases at J; junction bases unmatched: 4. The V gene's germline CDR1 is SEHNR and CDR2 FQNEAQ (reference sequence). The CDR3 has 15 residues.

This clonotype was seen a few times. The chain employs TRBV10-3 and TRBJ1-1; the D gene is possibly TRBD1 (5 bases). Germline V CDR1 and CDR2: ENHRY, SYGVKD. The CDR3 spans 16 residues. V was cut by 2 bases and J by 3 bases, with 16 bases left in between. Here the CDR3 DNA reads TGTGCCATCAGTGAGCCCCTGGAGGGGCAGTACACTGAAGCTTTCTTT. This codes for CAISEPLEGQYTEAFF.

The chain couples TRBV19 to TRBJ1-5; D possibly corresponds to TRBD1 (5 bases). The CDR3 is 13 residues long. V lost 9 bases, J lost 5 bases, and 14 bases lay in between. Germline assignment: CDR1 LNHDA and CDR2 SQIVND (reference sequence). The CDR3 DNA sequence: TGTGCCAGCTCCCCAGGGTTCCATCAGCCCCAGCATTTT. It codes for CASSPGFHQPQHF.

The CDR3 DNA follows: TGTGCCAGCAGCGGCGGAGGGAACCCTTTTAATTACGAGCAGTACTTC. This gives the protein CASSGGGNPFNYEQYF. This rearrangement joins TRBV9 to TRBJ2-7, with D perhaps TRBD2 (6 bases). This CDR3 has 16 residues. Trimming took 3 bases from V and 4 from J, leaving 20 bases between them. The germline CDR1 and CDR2 sequences are SGDLS and YYNGEE.

This rearrangement joins TRBV6-2 or TRBV6-3 to TRBJ2-7; 7 bases are a match to TRBD1. The CDR3 has 14 amino acids. Trimming at V came to 5 bases and at J to 3 bases, leaving 7 bases not matched to a gene. Germline V gene lookup returns CDR1 MNHEY and CDR2 SVGEGT. CDR3 DNA: TGTGCCAGCAGTCAATGGACAGGTCACTACGAGCAGTACTTC. Its translation is CASSQWTGHYEQYF.

The chain couples TRBV1 to TRBJ1-5. TRBV1 is described as a pseudogene. The CDR3 runs to 13 residues. CDR3 DNA: TGCACCAGCAGCCCACAGTTCAATCAGCCCCAGCATTTT. Translated: CTSSPQFNQPQHF.

The chain uses TRBV2 and TRBJ2-5, with a tentative D call TRBD2 (5 bases). This CDR3 contains 15 residues. Germline lookup yields CDR1 SNHLY and CDR2 FYNNEI. The ends were cut back, 7 bases at V and 1 base at J, with 16 bases in the middle. CDR3 loop: CASKKGYGLQETQYF. The CDR3 bases are TGTGCCAGCAAGAAAGGGTACGGACTCCAAGAGACCCAGTACTTC.

The chain combines TRBV3-1 with TRBJ2-6; no definite D call. V lost 4 bases to trimming and J lost 0 bases, with 7 bases between them. Germline CDR1 is LGHDT and CDR2 is YNNKEL (reference sequence). This CDR3 has 15 amino acids. CDR3 nucleotide sequence: TGTGCCAGCAGCCTCGGAATCTCTGGGGCCAACGTCCTGACTTTC. It is translated as CASSLGISGANVLTF.